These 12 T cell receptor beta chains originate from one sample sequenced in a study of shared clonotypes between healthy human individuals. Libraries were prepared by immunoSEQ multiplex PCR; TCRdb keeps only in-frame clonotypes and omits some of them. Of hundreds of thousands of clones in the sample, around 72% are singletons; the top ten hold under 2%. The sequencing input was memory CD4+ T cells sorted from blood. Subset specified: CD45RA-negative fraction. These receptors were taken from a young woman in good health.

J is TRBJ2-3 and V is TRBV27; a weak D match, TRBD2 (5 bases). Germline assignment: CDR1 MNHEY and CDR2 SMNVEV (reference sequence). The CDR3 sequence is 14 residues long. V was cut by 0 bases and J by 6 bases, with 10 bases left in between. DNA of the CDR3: TGTGCCAGCAGTTTATCAGTCGGGATGGATACGCAGTATTTT. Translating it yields CASSLSVGMDTQYF.

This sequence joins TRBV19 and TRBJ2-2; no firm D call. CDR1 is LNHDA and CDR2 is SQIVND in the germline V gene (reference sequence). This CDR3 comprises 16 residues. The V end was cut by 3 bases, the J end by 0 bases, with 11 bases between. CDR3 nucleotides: TGTGCCAGTAGTATGGCGGCAGGCTCGAACACCGGGGAGCTGTTTTTT. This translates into CASSMAAGSNTGELFF.

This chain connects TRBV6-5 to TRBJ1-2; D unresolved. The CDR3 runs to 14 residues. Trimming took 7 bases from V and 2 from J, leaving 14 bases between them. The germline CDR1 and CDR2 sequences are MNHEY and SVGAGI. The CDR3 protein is CASKALEVNYGYTF. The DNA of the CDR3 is TGTGCCAGCAAGGCGTTAGAGGTGAACTATGGCTACACCTTC.

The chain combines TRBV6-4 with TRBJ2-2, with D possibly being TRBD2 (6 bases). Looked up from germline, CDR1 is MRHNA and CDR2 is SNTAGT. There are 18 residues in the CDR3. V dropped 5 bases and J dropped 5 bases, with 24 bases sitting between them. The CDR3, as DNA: TGTGCCAGCAGTAAACAACGCTCCGGGACTGGCGGAACCGGGGAGCTGTTTTTT. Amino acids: CASSKQRSGTGGTGELFF.

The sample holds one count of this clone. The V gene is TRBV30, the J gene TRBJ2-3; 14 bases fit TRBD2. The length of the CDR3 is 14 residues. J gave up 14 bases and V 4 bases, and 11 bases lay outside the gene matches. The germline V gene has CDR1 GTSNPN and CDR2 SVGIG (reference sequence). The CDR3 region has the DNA TGTGCCTGGACTCCGTCCGGGACTAGCGGGAGAATGTATTTT. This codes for CAWTPSGTSGRMYF.

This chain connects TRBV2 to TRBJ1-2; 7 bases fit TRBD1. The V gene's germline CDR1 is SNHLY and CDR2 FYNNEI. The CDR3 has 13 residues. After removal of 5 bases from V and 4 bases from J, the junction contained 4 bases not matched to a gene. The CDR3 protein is CASSPGGGYGYTF. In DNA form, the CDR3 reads TGTGCCAGCAGTCCAGGGGGAGGCTATGGCTACACCTTC.

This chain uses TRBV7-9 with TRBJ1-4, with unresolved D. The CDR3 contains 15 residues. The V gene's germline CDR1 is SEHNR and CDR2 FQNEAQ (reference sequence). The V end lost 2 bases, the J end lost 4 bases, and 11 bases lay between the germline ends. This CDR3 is CASSLQGPINEKLFF. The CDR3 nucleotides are TGTGCCAGCAGCTTACAAGGGCCGATTAATGAAAAACTGTTTTTT. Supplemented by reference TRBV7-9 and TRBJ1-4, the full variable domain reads DTGVSQNPRHKITKRGQNVTFRCDPISEHNRLYWYRQTLGQGPEFLTYFQNEAQLEKSRLLSDRFSAERPKGSFSTLEIQRTEQGDSAMYLCASSLQGPINEKLFFGSGTQLSVL.

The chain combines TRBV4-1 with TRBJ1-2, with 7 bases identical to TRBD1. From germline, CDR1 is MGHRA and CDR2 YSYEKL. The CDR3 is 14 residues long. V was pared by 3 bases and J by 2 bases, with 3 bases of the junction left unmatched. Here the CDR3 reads CASSQPGQNYGYTF. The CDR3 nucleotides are TGCGCCAGCAGCCAGCCGGGACAGAACTATGGCTACACCTTC.

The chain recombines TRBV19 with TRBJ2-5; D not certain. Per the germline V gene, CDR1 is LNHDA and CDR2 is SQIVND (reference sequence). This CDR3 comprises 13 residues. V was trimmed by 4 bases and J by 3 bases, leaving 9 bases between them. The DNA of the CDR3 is TGTGCCAGTAGTAGGATACGGGAAGAGACCCAGTACTTC. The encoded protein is CASSRIREETQYF. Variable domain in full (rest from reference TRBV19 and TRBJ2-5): DGGITQSPKYLFRKEGQNVTLSCEQNLNHDAMYWYRQDPGQGLRLIYYSQIVNDFQKGDIAEGYSVSREKKESFPLTVTSAQKNPTAFYLCASSRIREETQYFGPGTRLLVL.

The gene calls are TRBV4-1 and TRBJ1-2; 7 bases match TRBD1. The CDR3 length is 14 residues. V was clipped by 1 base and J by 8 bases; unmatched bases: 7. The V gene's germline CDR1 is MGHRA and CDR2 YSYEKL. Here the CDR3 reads CASSQVLAGGGYTF. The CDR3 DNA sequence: TGCGCCAGCAGCCAAGTTCTTGCAGGGGGGGGCTACACCTTC.

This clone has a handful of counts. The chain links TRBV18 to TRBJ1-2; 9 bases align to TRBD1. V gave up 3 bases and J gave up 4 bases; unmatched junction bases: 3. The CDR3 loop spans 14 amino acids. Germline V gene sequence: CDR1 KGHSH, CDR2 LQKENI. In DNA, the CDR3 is TGTGCCAGCTCACCTACAGGGGGCGGCTATGGCTACACCTTC. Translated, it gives CASSPTGGGYGYTF.

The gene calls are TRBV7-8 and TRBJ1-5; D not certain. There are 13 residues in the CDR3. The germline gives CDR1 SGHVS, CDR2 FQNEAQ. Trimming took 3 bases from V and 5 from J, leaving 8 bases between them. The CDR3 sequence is CASSFGLDQPQHF. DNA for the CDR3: TGTGCCAGCAGCTTTGGACTCGATCAGCCCCAGCATTTT.